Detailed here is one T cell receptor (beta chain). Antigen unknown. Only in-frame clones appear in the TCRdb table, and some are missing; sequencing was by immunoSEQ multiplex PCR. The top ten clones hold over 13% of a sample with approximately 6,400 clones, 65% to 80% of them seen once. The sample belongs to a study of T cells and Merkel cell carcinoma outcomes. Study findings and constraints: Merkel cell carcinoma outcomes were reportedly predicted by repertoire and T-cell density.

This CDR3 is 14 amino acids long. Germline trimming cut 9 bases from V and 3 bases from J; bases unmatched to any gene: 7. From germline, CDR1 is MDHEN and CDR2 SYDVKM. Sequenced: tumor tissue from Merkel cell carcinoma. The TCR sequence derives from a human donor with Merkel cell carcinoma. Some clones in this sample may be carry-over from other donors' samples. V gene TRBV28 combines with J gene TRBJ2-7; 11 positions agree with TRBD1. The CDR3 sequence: CASKGQGDIYEQYF. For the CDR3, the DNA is TGTGCCAGTAAGGGACAGGGGGATATCTACGAGCAGTACTTC.